The clone carrying this T cell receptor beta chain showed up just a few times. Its target is not known. The data are from a study of molecular identifiers for immune sequencing clone quantification. Notes on the study in general: Detection of one spiked Jurkat cell's TCR RNA reportedly worked in one million naive cells.

V lost 5 bases and J lost 2, with 14 bases in between. CDR1 and CDR2 from the germline V gene are SGHAT and FQNNGV. The CDR3 extends over 15 amino acids. Naive CD8 T cell sorting was performed on the CD8+CD4-CCR7+CD45RA+ phenotype. TCRdb passed the PCR reads through MiXCR, listing each CDR3 protein once. The sample lists 85,000 to 100,000 distinct CDR3 sequences, approximately 25% seen once, with 0.94% in the top ten. The sequencing sample was made of naive CD8+ T cells from blood, with Jurkat cell RNA spiked in. The subset is: FACS-sorted CD8+CD4-CCR7+CD45RA+ naive T cells. This chain connects TRBV11-2 to TRBJ2-3; either TRBD1 or TRBD2 may supply D (6 bases each). This clonotype was sampled from a human donor in good health. Some libraries in this study had Jurkat cell RNA spiked in. CDR3 protein: CASSPLGGFTDTQYF. The CDR3 coding sequence is TGTGCCAGCAGCCCCCTGGGGGGCTTCACAGATACGCAGTATTTT.